The 20 T cell receptor beta chains reported below all come from one sample, sequenced in a study of cytomegalovirus exposure and HLA in healthy donors. The PCR used 60 Vbeta and 13 Jbeta primers. The method was immunoSEQ multiplex PCR; TCRdb's version includes in-frame clones alone and lacks a portion of them. The table lists under 200,000 clones, roughly 80% of them singletons, with roughly 7.7% in the top ten. Sequencing was performed on PBMCs. Receptors originate from a woman aged 25 to 39 in good health and CMV-seropositive.

The genes are TRBV6-6 and TRBJ2-5; no definite D call. TRBJ2-7 matches the DNA end more closely, so the J call is doubtful. The CDR3 spans 14 residues. From germline, CDR1 is MNHNY and CDR2 SVGAGI (reference sequence). CDR3 sequence reads: CASSYQSYDYEQYF. CDR3 DNA sequence: TGTGCCAGCAGTTACCAGAGCTATGACTACGAGCAGTACTTC.

The chain links TRBV29-1 to TRBJ1-1, with TRBD1 matching 10 bases. Germline V lookup: CDR1 SQVTM, CDR2 ANQGSEA. Losses at the gene ends were 7 bases for V and 1 base for J; bases not matched to a gene: 3. This CDR3 has 13 amino acids. Here the CDR3 reads CSAWTGGNTEAFF. The CDR3, as DNA: TGCAGCGCCTGGACAGGGGGGAACACTGAAGCTTTCTTT.

V usage is TRBV7-2 and J usage is TRBJ1-5; D is possibly TRBD1 (6 bases). The CDR3 spans 13 residues. The ends were cut back, 5 bases at V and 4 bases at J, with 9 bases in the middle. CDR1 and CDR2 from the germline V gene are SGHTA and FQGNSA. The CDR3 reads CASSPDRNQPQHF. Here the CDR3 DNA reads TGTGCCAGCAGCCCCGACAGGAATCAGCCCCAGCATTTT.

V usage is TRBV9 and J usage is TRBJ1-6; unclear D gene. This CDR3 spans 17 amino acids. Per germline, CDR1 SGDLS and CDR2 YYNGEE. The ends were cut back, 0 bases at V and 0 bases at J, with 10 bases in the middle. The CDR3 sequence is CASSVGVARSYNSPLHF. DNA of the CDR3: TGTGCCAGCAGCGTAGGGGTAGCTCGCTCCTATAATTCACCCCTCCACTTT.

The chain links TRBV6-5 to TRBJ2-2; a weak D match, TRBD2 (7 bases). Germline V lookup: CDR1 MNHEY, CDR2 SVGAGI. Between the trimmed V and J ends, which lost 2 bases and 4 bases, there was a span of 14 bases. The CDR3 spans 16 residues. The CDR3 spells CASSYGRGAGTGELFF. The DNA for the CDR3 is TGTGCCAGCAGTTACGGGAGGGGGGCAGGCACCGGGGAGCTGTTTTTT.

The chain uses TRBV7-8 and TRBJ2-1; 15 positions agree with TRBD2. The CDR3 consists of 18 residues. Germline assignment: CDR1 SGHVS and CDR2 FQNEAQ. J was trimmed by 4 bases and V by 4 bases; bases with no gene match: 8. CDR3 protein: CASSSTGLAGGWYNEQFF. DNA of the CDR3: TGTGCCAGCAGCTCCACGGGACTAGCGGGGGGCTGGTACAATGAGCAGTTCTTC.

This clone was seen a handful of times. The chain combines TRBV5-4 with TRBJ2-1, with D perhaps TRBD2 (6 bases). The CDR3 has 14 amino acids. The V gene's germline CDR1 is SGHNT and CDR2 YYREEE (reference sequence). Between the trimmed V and J ends, which lost 0 bases and 9 bases, there was a span of 13 bases. Here the CDR3 DNA reads TGTGCCAGCAGCTTGGGTTGGGGGGATGGTGAGCAGTTCTTC. It specifies CASSLGWGDGEQFF.

This clone was observed a few times. The chain recombines TRBV9 with TRBJ1-2, with 7 bases identical to TRBD1. The germline V gene has CDR1 SGDLS and CDR2 YYNGEE. V shed 0 bases, J shed 5 bases, and the junction held 13 bases outside the gene matches. The CDR3 has 17 amino acids. In nucleotides, the CDR3 is TGTGCCAGCAGCGTAGCCCCAGTAAAGACAGGGACGTATGGCTACACCTTC. It yields the protein CASSVAPVKTGTYGYTF.

The chain uses TRBV11-3 and TRBJ1-1, with a possible D match to TRBD1 (5 bases). The CDR3 sequence is 14 residues long. CDR1 is SGHNT, CDR2 YENEEA, per germline. Trimming took 0 bases from V and 7 from J, leaving 12 bases between them. CDR3 in amino acids: CASSLDRVKSEAFF. CDR3 nucleotide sequence: TGTGCCAGCAGCTTAGACAGGGTAAAGAGTGAAGCTTTCTTT.

The rearrangement uses TRBV10-2 and TRBJ1-4, with D perhaps TRBD1 (5 bases). V lost 6 bases to trimming and J lost 7 bases, with 18 bases between them. CDR3 length: 15 amino acids. CDR1 and CDR2 (germline): WSHSY, SAAADI. DNA of the CDR3: TGCGCCAGCAGCCCATCGTCCGGGGGGAGTGAAAAACTGTTTTTT. This codes for CASSPSSGGSEKLFF.

The chain employs TRBV5-8 and TRBJ1-4, with D perhaps matching TRBD1 (6 bases). CDR3 length equals 15 residues. Germline loops: CDR1 SGHTS, CDR2 YDEGEE. The ends were cut back, 0 bases at V and 7 bases at J, with 13 bases in the middle. The CDR3 reads CASSLGQVPGEKLFF. The CDR3 region has the DNA TGTGCCAGCAGCTTGGGACAGGTCCCCGGTGAAAAACTGTTTTTT.

This clone has a single count. The V call is TRBV27, the J call TRBJ2-5; D is uncertain. Matching the DNA end better, TRBJ2-7 makes the J call doubtful. This CDR3 spans 12 amino acids. Germline assignment: CDR1 MNHEY and CDR2 SMNVEV (reference sequence). CDR3 bases: TGTGCCAGCAACCAACGTGGCGGCGAGCAGTACTTC. Its translation is CASNQRGGEQYF.

The chain employs TRBV15 and TRBJ2-7, with 11 bases aligning to TRBD2. The CDR3 totals 16 residues. Germline values: CDR1 LNHNV, CDR2 YYDKDF (reference sequence). Trimming removed 2 bases from V and 2 bases from J; junction bases left unmatched: 5. CDR3 loop: CATSRTSGGTPYEQYF. The CDR3 DNA follows: TGTGCCACCAGCAGAACTAGCGGGGGCACCCCCTACGAGCAGTACTTC.

This clone has more than one count but fewer than ten. This chain uses TRBV4-1 with TRBJ2-7; 7 bases are a match to TRBD1. The CDR3 has 16 residues. Trimming at V came to 0 bases and at J to 6 bases, leaving 11 bases not matched to a gene. Looked up from germline, CDR1 is MGHRA and CDR2 is YSYEKL. CDR3 sequence (DNA): TGCGCCAGCAGCCAAGATAGGCCCAAGGGGGCGGGCGAGCAGTACTTC. It specifies CASSQDRPKGAGEQYF.

This rearrangement joins TRBV11-1 to TRBJ1-1, with D uncertain. Trimming took 2 bases from V and 0 from J, leaving 10 bases between them. Germline V gives CDR1 SGHAT, CDR2 FQDESV (reference sequence). The CDR3 spans 15 residues. CDR3 DNA: TGTGCCAGCAGCTTAAGGCGGAGACTGAACACTGAAGCTTTCTTT. This translates into CASSLRRRLNTEAFF.

The sample holds a few counts of this clone. This chain connects TRBV4-2 to TRBJ2-1, with D perhaps matching TRBD2 (7 bases). CDR1 is LGHNA, CDR2 YNFKEQ, per germline. The CDR3 loop spans 16 amino acids. Trimming took off 1 base at V and 5 bases at J, with 15 bases between the two ends. For the CDR3, the DNA is TGTGCCAGCAGCCAAGGGTTAGGGGGGGAGAACAATGAGCAGTTCTTC. This sequence encodes CASSQGLGGENNEQFF.

V and J are TRBV28 and TRBJ1-2; D not resolved. CDR3 length equals 14 residues. V was clipped by 2 bases and J by 2 bases, with 9 bases between them. Germline lookup yields CDR1 MDHEN and CDR2 SYDVKM. The DNA of the CDR3 is TGTGCCAGCAGTTTAATCGGAGCGAACTATGGCTACACCTTC. Encoded protein: CASSLIGANYGYTF.

V is TRBV9 and J is TRBJ2-1; 9 nucleotides agree with TRBD2. V gave up 0 bases and J gave up 9 bases; unmatched junction bases: 10. This CDR3 region has 16 residues. Germline V gives CDR1 SGDLS, CDR2 YYNGEE. CDR3 region: CASSVGVAGAPPEQFF. The CDR3 DNA follows: TGTGCCAGCAGCGTAGGGGTAGCGGGGGCCCCCCCTGAGCAGTTCTTC.

The CDR3 loop is CASSLEGGGVHTQYF. In DNA form, the CDR3 reads TGTGCCAGCAGCTTAGAGGGCGGGGGGGTTCATACGCAGTATTTT. The chain recombines TRBV7-2 with TRBJ2-3; 9 bases agree with TRBD2. The junction had 6 bases not matched to a gene; V was cut back by 1 base and J by 7 bases. This CDR3 spans 15 amino acids. Germline assignment: CDR1 SGHTA and CDR2 FQGNSA.

Points on this clone: At one end the junction does not follow the germline gene, possibly because of a read error. V usage is TRBV19 and J usage is TRBJ2-7; the D gene is possibly TRBD1 (6 bases). This CDR3 is built from 14 residues. Germline V gene lookup returns CDR1 LNHDA and CDR2 SQIVND (reference sequence). The chain's CDR3 is CASSGLGQTYERYF. CDR3 sequence (DNA): TGTGCCAGTAGTGGATTAGGACAGACCTACGAGCGGTACTTC. Based on the CDR3 plus reference TRBV19 and TRBJ2-7, the full variable domain is DGGITQSPKYLFRKEGQNVTLSCEQNLNHDAMYWYRQDPGQGLRLIYYSQIVNDFQKGDIAEGYSVSREKKESFPLTVTSAQKNPTAFYLCASSGLGQTYERYFGPGTRLTVT.